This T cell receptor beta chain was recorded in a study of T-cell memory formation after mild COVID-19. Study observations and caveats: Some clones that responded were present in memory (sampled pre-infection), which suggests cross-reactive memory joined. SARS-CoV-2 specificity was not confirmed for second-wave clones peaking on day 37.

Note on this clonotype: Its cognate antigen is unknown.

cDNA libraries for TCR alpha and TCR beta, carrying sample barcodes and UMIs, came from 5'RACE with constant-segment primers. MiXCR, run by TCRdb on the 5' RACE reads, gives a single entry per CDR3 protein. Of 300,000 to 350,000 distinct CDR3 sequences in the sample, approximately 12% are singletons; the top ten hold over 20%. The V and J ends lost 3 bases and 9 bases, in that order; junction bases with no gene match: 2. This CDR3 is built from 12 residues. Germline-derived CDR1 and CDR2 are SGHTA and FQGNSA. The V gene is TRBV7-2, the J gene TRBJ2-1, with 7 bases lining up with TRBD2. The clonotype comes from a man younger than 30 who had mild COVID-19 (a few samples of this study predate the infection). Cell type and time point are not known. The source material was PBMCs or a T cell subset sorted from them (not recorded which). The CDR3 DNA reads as TGTGCCAGCAGCTTGGGGGGGTCTGAGCAGTTCTTC. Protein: CASSLGGSEQFF.